The 21 T cell receptor beta chains listed next were all sequenced from one sample in a study of blood T cell repertoires in COVID-19. TCRdb keeps only in-frame clones here, not all; method: immunoSEQ multiplex PCR. The data show more than 200,000 clones, approximately 89% seen once. The sequenced material came from PBMCs or T cells enriched from blood (not recorded which). The receptor set was obtained from a young woman who had been exposed to COVID-19.

The chain employs TRBV18 and TRBJ2-7; 8 positions match TRBD1. This CDR3 comprises 14 residues. The J segment lost 5 bases and the V segment lost 6 bases, leaving 9 bases of the junction unmatched. Germline V gene sequence: CDR1 KGHSH, CDR2 LQKENI. This CDR3 is CASSPGQGWDEQYF. CDR3 nucleotides: TGTGCCAGCTCCCCAGGACAGGGATGGGACGAGCAGTACTTC.

The count of this clone is one. The V call is TRBV28, the J call TRBJ1-2, with TRBD1 as a possible D gene (5 bases). CDR1 and CDR2 (germline): MDHEN, SYDVKM. Between the trimmed V and J ends, which lost 5 bases and 7 bases, there was a span of 14 bases. CDR3 length: 13 amino acids. In nucleotides, the CDR3 is TGTGCCAGCAGTCCCGGGGGGGGAGGTGGCTACACCTTC. Its translation is CASSPGGGGGYTF.

This clone has a single count. The chain links TRBV7-9 to TRBJ1-6; 9 bases line up with TRBD1. This CDR3 comprises 15 residues. J gave up 6 bases and V 3 bases, and 3 bases lay outside the gene matches. Germline CDR1 reads SEHNR; CDR2 reads FQNEAQ (reference sequence). The CDR3 is CASSLGQGPNSPLHF. CDR3 nucleotide sequence: TGTGCCAGCAGCTTGGGACAGGGTCCTAATTCACCCCTCCACTTT.

This clone was seen more than once but under ten times. CDR3 bases: TGCGCCAGCAGTGAGTCTTACAGGAACACCGGGGAGCTGTTTTTT. The encoded protein is CASSESYRNTGELFF. This chain connects TRBV10-1 to TRBJ2-2; no clear D. Germline CDR1 WNHNN, CDR2 SYGVQD (reference sequence). Deletions cut 0 bases from V and 1 base from J, with 6 bases between. This CDR3 spans 15 amino acids.

The V call is TRBV30, the J call TRBJ2-2; TRBD1 matches at 9 bases. CDR3 length equals 17 residues. Germline V lookup: CDR1 GTSNPN, CDR2 SVGIG (reference sequence). The V segment lost 2 bases and the J segment 4 bases; nucleotides outside the gene matches: 11. DNA of the CDR3: TGTGCCTGGAGTAGGGCACAGGGGGCTTCGACCACCGGGGAGCTGTTTTTT. It is translated as CAWSRAQGASTTGELFF.

V gene TRBV5-1 combines with J gene TRBJ2-3, with 7 bases fitting TRBD2. CDR1 SGHRS and CDR2 YFSETQ come from the germline V gene. The CDR3 consists of 15 residues. The junction had 2 bases not matched to a gene; V was cut back by 1 base and J by 0 bases. In nucleotides, the CDR3 is TGCGCCAGCAGCTTGCCCGGGGGGAGCACAGATACGCAGTATTTT. Amino acid sequence: CASSLPGGSTDTQYF.

V gene TRBV11-2 combines with J gene TRBJ2-5; 8 bases align to TRBD2. Germline CDR1 SGHAT, CDR2 FQNNGV. This CDR3 has 17 residues. V lost 2 bases to trimming and J lost 1 base; unmatched junction nucleotides: 9. The CDR3 spells CASSLIGASGLQETQYF. Written as DNA, the CDR3 is TGTGCCAGCAGCTTAATCGGTGCTAGCGGGCTCCAAGAGACCCAGTACTTC.

This clone is a singleton in its sample. This sequence joins TRBV7-6 and TRBJ2-2, with TRBD1 matching 7 bases. The V gene's germline CDR1 is SGHVS and CDR2 FNYEAQ. J was trimmed by 3 bases and V by 6 bases; bases with no gene match: 7. The CDR3 runs to 15 residues. CDR3 sequence reads: CASSLTGQHTGELFF. CDR3 bases: TGTGCCAGCAGTCTTACGGGACAGCACACCGGGGAGCTGTTTTTT.

In this sample, this clone turned up once. This chain joins TRBV27 and TRBJ1-5; no clear D gene. From germline, CDR1 is MNHEY and CDR2 SMNVEV (reference sequence). Deletions cut 1 base from V and 7 bases from J, with 11 bases between. This CDR3 comprises 14 residues. The CDR3 DNA follows: TGTGCCAGCAGTTTATTAGGAGACGAGCAGCCCCAGCATTTT. It codes for CASSLLGDEQPQHF.

The V call is TRBV5-6, the J call TRBJ2-7; D call uncertain. Germline-derived CDR1 and CDR2 are SGHDT and YYEEEE. CDR3 length: 14 amino acids. V was clipped by 4 bases and J by 0 bases, with 11 bases between them. The CDR3 sequence: CASSRRSRSYEQYF. The CDR3 DNA reads as TGTGCCAGCAGCCGTCGGAGTCGCTCCTACGAGCAGTACTTC.

The chain carries TRBV2 and TRBJ2-5, with D possibly matching TRBD2 (7 bases). The germline gives CDR1 SNHLY, CDR2 FYNNEI. The V gene lost 3 bases and the J gene lost 4 bases, with 15 bases spanning the gap. There are 15 residues in the CDR3. CDR3 residues: CASSDGGGGGETQYF. DNA of the CDR3: TGTGCCAGCAGTGATGGAGGGGGGGGAGGAGAGACCCAGTACTTC.

CDR3 DNA sequence: TGTGCCAGCAGCGTAGCAGGATATCAGCCCCAGCATTTT. Translated, it gives CASSVAGYQPQHF. The chain employs TRBV9 and TRBJ1-5; D not resolved. V shed 0 bases and J shed 5 bases, with 6 bases lying between them. This CDR3 is 13 amino acids long. Germline V CDR1 and CDR2: SGDLS, YYNGEE.

The J gene is TRBJ1-1, the V gene TRBV7-2, with D possibly TRBD1 on 6 matching bases. CDR1 and CDR2 (germline): SGHTA, FQGNSA. V lost 1 base, J lost 0 bases, and 18 bases lay in between. The CDR3 covers 18 residues. CDR3 DNA sequence: TGTGCCAGCAGCTTAGTGGCAGGGGCGAGATTCATGAACACTGAAGCTTTCTTT. Encoded protein: CASSLVAGARFMNTEAFF.

The chain has TRBV28 and TRBJ1-5; no clear D. V lost 2 bases to trimming and J lost 7 bases, with 15 bases between them. The CDR3 has 15 residues. CDR1 is MDHEN, CDR2 SYDVKM, per germline. Written as DNA, the CDR3 is TGTGCCAGCAGTTTACAGTCCGGAGAATGGCAGCCCCAGCATTTT. Translating it yields CASSLQSGEWQPQHF.

This chain connects TRBV29-1 to TRBJ2-3; D is uncertain. Deletions cut 7 bases from V and 4 bases from J, with 21 bases between. The germline gives CDR1 SQVTM, CDR2 ANQGSEA. The CDR3 runs to 15 residues. CDR3 region: CSAPGLQTGPDTQYF. Written as DNA, the CDR3 is TGCAGCGCCCCTGGGTTGCAGACGGGTCCAGATACGCAGTATTTT.

This clone was detected only a few times. A read error may produce the germline difference seen at one junction end. The chain is built from TRBV4-1 and TRBJ1-2; TRBD1 might be the D (6 bases). This CDR3 is built from 14 residues. CDR1 MGHRA and CDR2 YSYEKL come from the germline V gene. The CDR3 region is CASSQGLTGLRPLF. In DNA, the CDR3 is TGCGCCAGCAGCCAAGGGTTGACAGGCCTCCGCCCCCTCTTC.

The V call is TRBV6-5, the J call TRBJ2-3; possible D gene TRBD2, 7 bases. V gave up 6 bases and J gave up 4 bases, with 17 bases separating them. CDR1 and CDR2 (germline): MNHEY, SVGAGI. CDR3 size: 15 residues. This CDR3 reads CASRMTRGRADTQYF. The DNA for the CDR3 is TGTGCCAGCAGGATGACGCGGGGGCGCGCAGATACGCAGTATTTT.

The chain recombines TRBV19 with TRBJ2-7, with 10 positions matching TRBD2. The V gene's germline CDR1 is LNHDA and CDR2 SQIVND (reference sequence). V was clipped by 6 bases and J by 2 bases; unmatched bases: 4. The CDR3 is 14 residues long. For the CDR3, the DNA is TGTGCCAGTAGAACTAGCGGGACCCCCTACGAGCAGTACTTC. Translating gives CASRTSGTPYEQYF.

This clone turned up a few times. The V gene is TRBV12-5, the J gene TRBJ1-5; 7 positions match TRBD1. Germline-derived CDR1 and CDR2 are LGHNT and FRNRAP. V gave up 6 bases and J gave up 0 bases; unmatched junction bases: 14. The CDR3 has 18 amino acids. The CDR3 DNA reads as TGTGCTAGTGGCTCAGCCGGGACAGCTACCTATAGCAATCAGCCCCAGCATTTT. It encodes CASGSAGTATYSNQPQHF.

This rearrangement joins TRBV2 to TRBJ2-1, with D hard to call. V shed 5 bases and J shed 2 bases, with 7 bases lying between them. Germline values: CDR1 SNHLY, CDR2 FYNNEI. The CDR3 consists of 13 residues. The CDR3 region has the DNA TGTGCCAGCAGTCTAGTTACCTACAATGAGCAGTTCTTC. Translating gives CASSLVTYNEQFF.

This clone was seen only once. The V call is TRBV5-1, the J call TRBJ1-4; 10 bases line up with TRBD1. The J segment lost 5 bases and the V segment lost 4 bases, leaving 2 bases of the junction unmatched. Germline V gene lookup returns CDR1 SGHRS and CDR2 YFSETQ. The CDR3 sequence is 14 residues long. CDR3 protein: CASSPGQGNEKLFF. CDR3 DNA sequence: TGCGCCAGCAGCCCGGGACAGGGGAATGAAAAACTGTTTTTT.